This TCR beta chain was profiled in a study of T cell responses to AZD1222 COVID-19 vaccine. Background on the study: Pooling covered second doses at about 4 or about 12 weeks.

Worth noting for this clone: What it binds is unknown.

Whole-study results and caveats: The study identified only six AZD1222 recipients as seropositive at baseline. Unmutated variant regions are reportedly the target of nearly half of TCRs that are spike-specific. Donors were chiefly white British, with a greater number of females, and clonal diversity was perhaps underestimated.

V was pared by 2 bases and J by 0 bases, with 3 bases of the junction left unmatched. The CDR3 contains 15 residues. Germline lookup yields CDR1 SGHDT and CDR2 YYEEEE. Only in-frame clones appear in the TCRdb table, and some are missing; sequencing was by immunoSEQ multiplex PCR. This sample has approximately 130,000 clones, with 93% found just once. The starting material was peripheral blood, obtained on day 0 of AZD1222 vaccination. The chain uses TRBV5-6 and TRBJ2-7, with 9 bases identical to TRBD2. This clonotype was obtained from an adult in good health. CDR3 nucleotides: TGTGCCAGCAGCTTTCAAGCGGGAGGCTCCTACGAGCAGTACTTC. Translated, it gives CASSFQAGGSYEQYF. Variable domain in full (rest from reference TRBV5-6 and TRBJ2-7): DAGVTQSPTHLIKTRGQQVTLRCSPKSGHDTVSWYQQALGQGPQFIFQYYEEEERQRGNFPDRFSGHQFPNYSSELNVNALLLGDSALYLCASSFQAGGSYEQYFGPGTRLTVT.